One sample yielded the 5 T cell receptor beta chains listed below, sequenced in a study of cytomegalovirus exposure and HLA in healthy donors. Primers for the PCR totalled 60 Vbeta and 13 Jbeta. TCRdb's copy holds only in-frame clones and misses some; the assay was immunoSEQ multiplex PCR. Of around 110,000 clones listed, 76% are singletons. Sequencing was done on a sample of PBMCs. The receptor source for this set is a man between 18 and 35 years old in good health and CMV-seronegative.

The chain has TRBV4-1 and TRBJ2-1, with 10 bases aligning to TRBD2. There are 15 residues in the CDR3. Losses at the gene ends were 5 bases for V and 3 bases for J; bases not matched to a gene: 4. From germline, CDR1 is MGHRA and CDR2 YSYEKL. As DNA, the CDR3 is TGCGCCAGCAGCGCGGTAGCGGGGGGCTACAATGAGCAGTTCTTC. It specifies CASSAVAGGYNEQFF.

This chain uses TRBV9 with TRBJ2-1; a weak D match, TRBD2 (6 bases). The CDR3 is made up of 16 amino acids. The germline gives CDR1 SGDLS, CDR2 YYNGEE. Trimming took off 0 bases at V and 6 bases at J, with 16 bases between the two ends. The CDR3, as DNA: TGTGCCAGCAGCGTAGGGAGCGGGTCTAGTGGCAATGAGCAGTTCTTC. It specifies CASSVGSGSSGNEQFF.

J is TRBJ1-4 and V is TRBV6-6; 9 bases match TRBD1. CDR1 and CDR2 from the germline V gene are MNHNY and SVGAGI (reference sequence). Trimming removed 7 bases from V and 7 bases from J; junction bases left unmatched: 10. This CDR3 region has 15 residues. The CDR3 sequence: CASTKDRGWGEKLFF. The CDR3 DNA sequence: TGTGCCAGCACCAAAGACAGGGGGTGGGGTGAAAAACTGTTTTTT.

This clone was picked up a small number of times. The chain employs TRBV5-5 and TRBJ2-7; D gene uncertain. The CDR3 sequence is 15 residues long. Germline V gives CDR1 SGHKS, CDR2 YYEKEE (reference sequence). V shed 0 bases and J shed 2 bases, with 12 bases lying between them. The CDR3 spells CASSLAVVKTYEQYF. CDR3 sequence (DNA): TGTGCCAGCAGCTTGGCGGTCGTCAAAACCTACGAGCAGTACTTC. The full variable domain, with the rest looked up from reference TRBV5-5 and TRBJ2-7, is DAGVTQSPTHLIKTRGQQVTLRCSPISGHKSVSWYQQVLGQGPQFIFQYYEKEERGRGNFPDRFSARQFPNYSSELNVNALLLGDSALYLCASSLAVVKTYEQYFGPGTRLTVT.

This clone was detected only once. This chain connects TRBV7-2 to TRBJ2-7, with unresolved D. The V and J ends lost 5 bases and 2 bases respectively, with 13 bases between them. This CDR3 contains 14 residues. CDR1 is SGHTA and CDR2 is FQGNSA in the germline V gene. CDR3 sequence (DNA): TGTGCCAGCAGCGGCCCCCGAAACCCCTACGAGCAGTACTTC. This encodes CASSGPRNPYEQYF.